This paragraph covers one TCR beta chain sequence. The antigen is not known. This sample was included in a study of cytomegalovirus exposure and HLA in healthy donors. 13 Jbeta primers and 60 Vbeta primers were used for the PCR. Profiling relied on immunoSEQ multiplex PCR, and the TCRdb table lists in-frame clones only, not all of them. The data contain more than 95,000 clones, over 70% of them singletons. Study-level findings and limits: Of the V segments, some could not be distinguished, including TRBV6-2 and TRBV6-3, and were excluded. Later work found that TCR association rates differed between HLA loci; DRB1 had the most and HLA-C the fewest. Altogether, 150 to 200 TCR beta chains were recorded as cytomegalovirus-associated.

The CDR3 consists of 15 residues. Germline V CDR1 and CDR2: SEHNR, FQNEAQ (reference sequence). After removal of 5 bases from V and 5 bases from J, the junction contained 9 bases not matched to a gene. The sample taken for sequencing was PBMCs. This chain connects TRBV7-9 to TRBJ2-3, with 8 positions matching TRBD1. The source is a woman aged 50 to 60 in good health and CMV-seropositive. The CDR3 reads CASSPMGTGGDTQYF. The CDR3 DNA reads TGTGCCAGCAGCCCAATGGGGACAGGAGGAGATACGCAGTATTTT. The variable domain in full, completed from reference TRBV7-9 and TRBJ2-3, reads DTGVSQNPRHKITKRGQNVTFRCDPISEHNRLYWYRQTLGQGPEFLTYFQNEAQLEKSRLLSDRFSAERPKGSFSTLEIQRTEQGDSAMYLCASSPMGTGGDTQYFGPGTRLTVL.